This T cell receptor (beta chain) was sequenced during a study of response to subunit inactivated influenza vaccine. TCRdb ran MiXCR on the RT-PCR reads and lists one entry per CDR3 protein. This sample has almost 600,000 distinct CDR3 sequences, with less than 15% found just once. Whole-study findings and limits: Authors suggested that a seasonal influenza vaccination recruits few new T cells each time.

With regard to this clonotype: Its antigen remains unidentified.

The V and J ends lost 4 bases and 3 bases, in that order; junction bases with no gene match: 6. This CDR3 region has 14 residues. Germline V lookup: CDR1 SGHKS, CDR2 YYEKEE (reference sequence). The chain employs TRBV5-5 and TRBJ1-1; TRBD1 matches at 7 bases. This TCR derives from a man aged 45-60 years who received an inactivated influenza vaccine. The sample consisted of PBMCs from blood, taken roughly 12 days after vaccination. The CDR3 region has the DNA TGTGCCAGCAGCGTACCGGGACAGTACACTGAAGCTTTCTTT. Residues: CASSVPGQYTEAFF. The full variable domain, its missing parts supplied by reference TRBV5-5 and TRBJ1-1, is DAGVTQSPTHLIKTRGQQVTLRCSPISGHKSVSWYQQVLGQGPQFIFQYYEKEERGRGNFPDRFSARQFPNYSSELNVNALLLGDSALYLCASSVPGQYTEAFFGQGTRLTVV.